This is a list of T cell receptor beta chains from one sample in a study of blood T cell repertoires in COVID-19. Clones were read by immunoSEQ multiplex PCR, and TCRdb kept only the in-frame ones, dropping some. The repertoire holds some 87,000 clones, with around 92% as singletons. Sequencing was carried out using peripheral blood. These receptors were collected from a woman in her sixties or seventies with active COVID-19. Both conserved end residues are part of each CDR3. A D gene is named only where the DNA matches it firmly. The size entry is marked missing in some rows and otherwise reads once, few, many or a size class.

- TRBJ1-5 TRBV2 - CASRRTENQPQHF TGTGCCAGCAGGCGGACAGAAAATCAGCCCCAGCATTTT
- TRBJ1-5 TRBV19 TRBD1 CASSLTGQNRNSNQPQHF TGTGCCAGTAGTCTCACGGGACAGAATAGAAATAGCAATCAGCCCCAGCATTTT
- TRBJ2-7 TRBV6-6 - CASSRDNYEQYF TGTGCCAGCAGCCGCGACAACTACGAGCAGTACTTC
- TRBJ2-5 TRBV7-2 TRBD1 CASSPDRVQETQYF TGTGCCAGCAGCCCTGACAGGGTCCAAGAGACCCAGTACTTC
- TRBJ2-7 TRBV7-9 TRBD1 CASSPNRDRRKGEQYF TGTGCCAGCAGCCCGAACCGGGACAGAAGAAAAGGAGAGCAGTACTTC
- TRBJ2-5 TRBV7-2 - CASSLSRDTPGKTQYF TGTGCCAGCAGCTTATCCCGGGACACCCCTGGAAAGACCCAGTACTTC
- TRBJ1-2 TRBV4-3 TRBD1 CASSQDLAGGADNYGYTF TGCGCCAGCAGCCAAGATCTGGCAGGGGGCGCGGATAACTATGGCTACACCTTC
- TRBJ2-5 TRBV6-5 - CASSSSHGRETQYF TGTGCCAGCAGTTCCTCCCATGGCAGGGAGACCCAGTACTTC
few TRBJ2-1 TRBV11-1 - CASSLVSEGYNEQFF TGTGCCAGCAGCTTAGTTAGTGAGGGTTACAATGAGCAGTTCTTC
- TRBJ1-1 TRBV11-1 TRBD1 CASREIRGLGTEAFF TGTGCCAGCAGAGAAATCAGGGGGCTTGGCACTGAAGCTTTCTTT
- TRBJ1-3 TRBV19 - CASSMTVTGNTIYF TGTGCCAGTAGTATGACAGTAACTGGAAACACCATATATTTT
- TRBJ2-5 TRBV18 - CASSPSAKETQYF TGTGCCAGCTCACCATCTGCTAAAGAGACCCAGTACTTC
- TRBJ2-1 TRBV11-3 TRBD1 CASSIRDSSYNEQFF TGTGCCAGCAGCATCAGGGACAGCTCCTACAATGAGCAGTTCTTC
- TRBJ1-4 TRBV10-2 - CASSESIAGRATNEKLFF TGCGCCAGCAGTGAGTCGATTGCAGGGAGGGCAACTAATGAAAAACTGTTTTTT
- TRBJ1-1 TRBV2 TRBD1 CASNLLGQGNTEAFF TGTGCCAGCAACCTTCTAGGACAGGGGAACACTGAAGCTTTCTTT
- TRBJ1-2 TRBV5-6 TRBD1 CASSLAGTGDYGYTF TGTGCCAGCAGCTTGGCCGGGACAGGCGATTATGGCTACACCTTC
- TRBJ1-1 TRBV7-2 TRBD1 CASSPYRGTFFF TGTGCCAGCAGTCCCTACAGGGGAACCTTTTTCTTT
once TRBJ2-3 TRBV7-2 TRBD1 CASSSSQGASDTQYF TGTGCCAGCAGCTCGTCACAGGGGGCGTCAGATACGCAGTATTTT
- TRBJ2-1 TRBV10-3 TRBD2 CAISNQGLAGVGEQFF TGTGCCATCAGTAACCAGGGACTAGCGGGAGTGGGTGAGCAGTTCTTC
- TRBJ1-1 TRBV28 TRBD1 CASTLGGQGAAAEAFF TGTGCCAGCACCCTGGGAGGACAGGGGGCCGCAGCCGAAGCTTTCTTT
- TRBJ2-2 TRBV18 TRBD2 CASSPGTSGRVTGELFF TGTGCCAGCTCACCAGGGACTAGCGGGAGAGTTACCGGGGAGCTGTTTTTT
- TRBJ2-1 TRBV10-3 - CAISGIGTLRGEQFF TGTGCCATCAGTGGTATAGGGACACTCAGGGGTGAGCAGTTCTTC
- TRBJ2-1 TRBV7-3 - CASSQTRDPGDEQFF TGTGCCAGCAGCCAAACCCGCGACCCAGGTGACGAGCAGTTCTTC
- TRBJ1-3 TRBV5-5 - CASSLQRGPGNTIYF TGTGCCAGCAGCTTGCAAAGAGGGCCTGGAAACACCATATATTTT
- TRBJ2-5 TRBV5-6 TRBD2 CASSLAGLGGSGQETQYF TGTGCCAGCAGCTTGGCCGGGCTCGGCGGGAGCGGGCAAGAGACCCAGTACTTC
- TRBJ2-3 TRBV5-4 - CASSLGGFTDTQYF TGTGCCAGCAGCCTTGGAGGATTCACAGATACGCAGTATTTT
- TRBJ1-6 TRBV18 TRBD1 CASSRQGSYNSPLHF TGTGCCAGCTCACGACAGGGTTCCTATAATTCACCCCTCCACTTT
- TRBJ1-1 TRBV4-3 TRBD1 CASSQDLGQGVEAFF TGCGCCAGCAGCCAAGATCTGGGGCAGGGGGTTGAAGCTTTCTTT
- TRBJ2-3 TRBV24-1 TRBD1 CATRQGAQHPDTQYF TGTGCCACCAGACAGGGGGCCCAGCACCCAGATACGCAGTATTTT
- TRBJ1-1 TRBV2 TRBD1 CASSQGGDTEAFF TGTGCCAGCAGTCAGGGGGGAGACACTGAAGCTTTCTTT
- TRBJ2-5 TRBV15 - CATSRDQPGEETQYF TGTGCCACCAGCAGAGATCAGCCAGGGGAAGAGACCCAGTACTTC
- TRBJ2-7 TRBV6-1 TRBD1 CASSEEDLGQGDNEQYF TGTGCCAGCAGTGAAGAAGATTTAGGACAGGGCGACAACGAGCAGTATTTC
- TRBJ1-1 TRBV7-9 - CASAGLKNTEAFF TGTGCCAGTGCTGGACTGAAGAACACTGAAGCTTTCTTT
- TRBJ2-7 TRBV7-9 TRBD1 CASSFETGPSYEQYF TGTGCCAGCAGCTTCGAGACAGGGCCCTCCTACGAGCAGTACTTC
- TRBJ2-1 TRBV5-6 - CASNSFSEIWGIF TGTGCCAGCAACTCCTTTAGCGAGATATGGGGTATCTTC